These T cell receptor beta chains were read from a single sample in a study of blood T cell repertoires in COVID-19. The data were produced by immunoSEQ multiplex PCR, yet TCRdb's version contains in-frame clones alone and is incomplete. The sample includes tens of thousands of clones, approximately 79% of them seen just once. Sequenced sample: peripheral blood. The source is a woman older than 75 with active or convalescent COVID-19. The CDR3 runs from the conserved cysteine through the conserved F or W. D genes are given only for firm matches. Only some rows state a clone size, as once, few, many or a class for expanded clones.

clone_size: few
j_call: TRBJ1-1
v_call: TRBV4-1
d_call: TRBD1
cdr3_aa: CASSQGRTGLRENTEAFF
cdr3_nt: TGCGCCAGCAGCCAAGGTAGGACAGGGCTGAGGGAGAACACTGAAGCTTTCTTT

clone_size: .
j_call: TRBJ2-1
v_call: TRBV4-3
d_call: TRBD2
cdr3_aa: CASSPGGYNEQFF
cdr3_nt: TGCGCCAGCAGCCCGGGGGGTTACAATGAGCAGTTCTTC

clone_size: .
j_call: TRBJ1-1
v_call: TRBV6-6
d_call: .
cdr3_aa: CASSYSPSARPEAFF
cdr3_nt: TGTGCCAGCAGTTACTCCCCAAGCGCGCGCCCTGAAGCTTTCTTT

clone_size: .
j_call: TRBJ1-1
v_call: TRBV16
d_call: TRBD1
cdr3_aa: CASSQQGLTTEAFF
cdr3_nt: TGTGCCAGCAGTCAACAGGGGTTGACCACTGAAGCTTTCTTT

clone_size: .
j_call: TRBJ1-2
v_call: TRBV5-4
d_call: TRBD1
cdr3_aa: CASSQGQVHGYTF
cdr3_nt: TGTGCCAGCAGCCAAGGACAGGTACATGGCTACACCTTC

clone_size: few
j_call: TRBJ1-4
v_call: TRBV5-5
d_call: .
cdr3_aa: CASSLYRDNNEKLFF
cdr3_nt: TGTGCCAGCAGCTTGTATAGGGACAATAATGAAAAACTGTTTTTT

clone_size: .
j_call: TRBJ2-5
v_call: TRBV18
d_call: TRBD2
cdr3_aa: CASSPSGGTKGETQYF
cdr3_nt: TGTGCCAGCTCACCCTCGGGGGGGACGAAAGGGGAGACCCAGTACTTC

clone_size: .
j_call: TRBJ1-2
v_call: TRBV3-1/TRBV3-2
d_call: .
cdr3_aa: CASSQTQTNYGYTF
cdr3_nt: TGTGCCAGCAGCCAAACGCAGACTAACTATGGCTACACCTTC

clone_size: once
j_call: TRBJ1-4
v_call: TRBV7-2
d_call: .
cdr3_aa: CASSSQTRTNEKLFF
cdr3_nt: TGTGCCAGCAGCTCCCAGACACGTACTAATGAAAAACTGTTTTTT

clone_size: .
j_call: TRBJ2-2
v_call: TRBV10-3
d_call: .
cdr3_aa: CAISESAGAGELFF
cdr3_nt: TGTGCCATCAGTGAGTCGGCAGGGGCCGGGGAGCTGTTTTTT

clone_size: .
j_call: TRBJ2-2
v_call: TRBV6-5
d_call: .
cdr3_aa: CASKRQVNTGELFF
cdr3_nt: TGTGCCAGCAAGCGACAGGTGAACACCGGGGAGCTGTTTTTT

clone_size: .
j_call: TRBJ1-1
v_call: TRBV21-1
d_call: .
cdr3_aa: CASSKARRPPPMNTEAFF
cdr3_nt: TGTGCCAGCAGCAAAGCGCGGAGGCCGCCCCCTATGAACACTGAAGCTTTCTTT

clone_size: .
j_call: TRBJ2-7
v_call: TRBV7-9
d_call: .
cdr3_aa: CASSLEDFRGEQYF
cdr3_nt: TGTGCCAGCAGCTTAGAAGACTTCCGAGGGGAGCAGTACTTC

clone_size: .
j_call: TRBJ2-7
v_call: TRBV7-7
d_call: TRBD1
cdr3_aa: CASSSQAGTGYEQYF
cdr3_nt: TGTGCTAGCAGCTCTCAAGCCGGGACAGGCTACGAGCAGTACTTC

clone_size: .
j_call: TRBJ2-5
v_call: TRBV9
d_call: TRBD2
cdr3_aa: CASSVGGGLAGVQETQYF
cdr3_nt: TGTGCCAGCAGCGTAGGTGGGGGACTAGCGGGGGTTCAAGAGACCCAGTACTTC

clone_size: .
j_call: TRBJ1-5
v_call: TRBV10-3
d_call: .
cdr3_aa: CAIRGGINQPQHF
cdr3_nt: TGTGCCATCAGAGGGGGAATCAATCAGCCCCAGCATTTT

clone_size: .
j_call: TRBJ2-3
v_call: TRBV5-1
d_call: TRBD2
cdr3_aa: CASSLAARGNTDTQYF
cdr3_nt: TGCGCCAGCAGCTTGGCCGCGCGGGGGAACACAGATACGCAGTATTTT

clone_size: few
j_call: TRBJ2-7
v_call: TRBV28
d_call: TRBD2
cdr3_aa: CASTPNGLAGVSYEQYF
cdr3_nt: TGTGCCAGCACCCCTAATGGACTAGCGGGAGTATCCTACGAGCAGTACTTC

clone_size: .
j_call: TRBJ1-5
v_call: TRBV4-3
d_call: TRBD1
cdr3_aa: CASSQDYGTGDRQPQHF
cdr3_nt: TGCGCCAGCAGCCAAGATTATGGGACAGGGGATCGGCAGCCCCAGCATTTT

clone_size: .
j_call: TRBJ1-1
v_call: TRBV3-1/TRBV3-2
d_call: .
cdr3_aa: CASSPAGGNTEAFF
cdr3_nt: TGTGCCAGCAGCCCAGCCGGGGGGAACACTGAAGCTTTCTTT

clone_size: .
j_call: TRBJ1-1
v_call: TRBV7-2
d_call: .
cdr3_aa: CASSKKGQGKTEAFF
cdr3_nt: TGTGCCAGCAGCAAAAAGGGGCAGGGGAAGACTGAAGCTTTCTTT

clone_size: .
j_call: TRBJ2-7
v_call: TRBV29-1
d_call: TRBD2
cdr3_aa: CSVEGGGYEQYF
cdr3_nt: TGCAGCGTTGAAGGGGGAGGGTACGAGCAGTACTTC

clone_size: few
j_call: TRBJ2-7
v_call: TRBV6-2/TRBV6-3
d_call: TRBD2
cdr3_aa: CASSSRMTSGTYEQYF
cdr3_nt: TGTGCCAGCAGCTCCCGAATGACTAGCGGTACCTACGAGCAGTACTTC

clone_size: .
j_call: TRBJ1-2
v_call: TRBV30
d_call: TRBD1
cdr3_aa: CAWRGTGELAYGYTF
cdr3_nt: TGTGCCTGGAGGGGGACAGGGGAACTTGCGTATGGCTACACCTTC

clone_size: few
j_call: TRBJ1-4
v_call: TRBV4-1
d_call: TRBD1
cdr3_aa: CASSPTRETGGGKLFF
cdr3_nt: TGCGCCAGCAGCCCCACAAGGGAGACAGGGGGTGGAAAACTGTTTTTT

clone_size: once
j_call: TRBJ1-6
v_call: TRBV11-2
d_call: .
cdr3_aa: CASSLAGEDNSPLHF
cdr3_nt: TGTGCCAGCAGCTTAGCGGGTGAAGATAATTCACCCCTCCACTTT

clone_size: .
j_call: TRBJ2-1
v_call: TRBV7-2
d_call: .
cdr3_aa: CASSPPGHEYNEQFF
cdr3_nt: TGTGCCAGCAGCCCCCCGGGACATGAGTACAATGAGCAGTTCTTC

clone_size: .
j_call: TRBJ2-1
v_call: TRBV11-3
d_call: .
cdr3_aa: CASSRTALGEQFF
cdr3_nt: TGTGCCAGCAGCCGGACTGCCCTGGGGGAGCAGTTCTTC

clone_size: .
j_call: TRBJ1-3
v_call: TRBV28
d_call: .
cdr3_aa: CASSLESRGNTIYF
cdr3_nt: TGTGCCAGCAGTTTAGAGAGCCGAGGCAACACCATATATTTT

clone_size: .
j_call: TRBJ2-7
v_call: TRBV30
d_call: .
cdr3_aa: CAWKVAGPGEQYF
cdr3_nt: TGTGCCTGGAAGGTTGCAGGGCCAGGGGAGCAGTACTTC

clone_size: .
j_call: TRBJ2-4
v_call: TRBV5-1
d_call: TRBD2
cdr3_aa: CASSPGLGNIQYF
cdr3_nt: TGCGCCAGCTCCCCGGGACTAGGAAACATTCAGTACTTC

clone_size: .
j_call: TRBJ2-3
v_call: TRBV29-1
d_call: TRBD1
cdr3_aa: CSVSGTDTDTQYF
cdr3_nt: TGCAGCGTTTCAGGGACAGACACAGATACGCAGTATTTT

clone_size: .
j_call: TRBJ2-7
v_call: TRBV29-1
d_call: .
cdr3_aa: CSVERGLNEQYF
cdr3_nt: TGCAGCGTTGAACGGGGTTTAAACGAGCAGTACTTC

clone_size: .
j_call: TRBJ2-7
v_call: TRBV27
d_call: .
cdr3_aa: CASSFDGVGFYEQYF
cdr3_nt: TGTGCCAGCAGTTTCGACGGGGTCGGCTTCTACGAGCAGTACTTC

clone_size: .
j_call: TRBJ2-7
v_call: TRBV12-5
d_call: TRBD1
cdr3_aa: CASGLGTGTVTYEQYF
cdr3_nt: TGTGCTAGTGGTTTGGGGACCGGGACAGTTACCTACGAGCAGTACTTC

clone_size: .
j_call: TRBJ1-3
v_call: TRBV6-5
d_call: .
cdr3_aa: CASTPRTTSGNTIYF
cdr3_nt: TGTGCCAGCACTCCGCGGACAACTTCTGGAAACACCATATATTTT

clone_size: .
j_call: TRBJ2-5
v_call: TRBV19
d_call: .
cdr3_aa: CASSIRRDYQETQYF
cdr3_nt: TGTGCCAGTAGTATAAGGCGGGACTACCAAGAGACCCAGTACTTC

clone_size: .
j_call: TRBJ1-6
v_call: TRBV7-2
d_call: TRBD1
cdr3_aa: CASSLEMGGTGGNSPLHF
cdr3_nt: TGTGCCAGCAGCTTAGAAATGGGTGGGACAGGGGGGAATTCACCCCTCCACTTT

clone_size: .
j_call: TRBJ2-4
v_call: TRBV4-3
d_call: .
cdr3_aa: CASSQVGGSDIQYF
cdr3_nt: TGCGCCAGCAGCCAAGTTGGGGGGTCGGACATTCAGTACTTC

clone_size: .
j_call: TRBJ1-1
v_call: TRBV4-1
d_call: .
cdr3_aa: CASSPQTNTEAFF
cdr3_nt: TGCGCCAGCAGCCCACAGACGAACACTGAAGCTTTCTTT

clone_size: once
j_call: TRBJ1-2
v_call: TRBV7-6
d_call: .
cdr3_aa: CASSLSPDSSYGYTF
cdr3_nt: TGTGCCAGCAGCTTAAGCCCGGACAGCAGCTATGGCTACACCTTC

clone_size: .
j_call: TRBJ2-1
v_call: TRBV9
d_call: TRBD1
cdr3_aa: CASSATGAEQFF
cdr3_nt: TGTGCCAGCAGCGCCACAGGGGCCGAGCAGTTCTTC

clone_size: .
j_call: TRBJ1-1
v_call: TRBV28
d_call: TRBD1
cdr3_aa: CASRLGDRVNTEAFF
cdr3_nt: TGTGCCAGCAGGCTCGGGGACAGGGTTAACACTGAAGCTTTCTTT

clone_size: .
j_call: TRBJ1-6
v_call: TRBV11-3
d_call: .
cdr3_aa: CASSLGGDSPLHF
cdr3_nt: TGTGCCAGCAGCTTAGGAGGTGATTCACCCCTCCACTTT

clone_size: .
j_call: TRBJ2-1
v_call: TRBV2
d_call: .
cdr3_aa: CASSETRGRGDEQFF
cdr3_nt: TGTGCCAGCAGTGAAACCAGGGGAAGAGGGGATGAGCAGTTCTTC

clone_size: .
j_call: TRBJ1-1
v_call: TRBV13
d_call: TRBD1
cdr3_aa: CASSLEVSTGALRAEAFF
cdr3_nt: TGTGCCAGCAGCTTAGAAGTTTCGACAGGGGCCTTGAGGGCTGAAGCTTTCTTT

clone_size: .
j_call: TRBJ2-3
v_call: TRBV7-2
d_call: TRBD2
cdr3_aa: CASSSKRELGTQYF
cdr3_nt: TGTGCCAGCAGCTCTAAGCGGGAGTTGGGTACGCAGTATTTT

clone_size: once
j_call: TRBJ2-1
v_call: TRBV6-2/TRBV6-3
d_call: TRBD2
cdr3_aa: CASSLRASGDNEQFF
cdr3_nt: TGTGCCAGCAGCCTCCGCGCTAGCGGGGACAATGAGCAGTTCTTC

clone_size: .
j_call: TRBJ2-7
v_call: TRBV11-2
d_call: TRBD2
cdr3_aa: CASSSRTSGLMRYF
cdr3_nt: TGTGCCAGCAGCTCCAGGACTAGCGGGCTCATGCGGTACTTC

clone_size: .
j_call: TRBJ2-3
v_call: TRBV6-6
d_call: TRBD1
cdr3_aa: CASSYGTGTDTQYF
cdr3_nt: TGTGCCAGCAGTTACGGGACAGGAACAGATACGCAGTATTTT

clone_size: .
j_call: TRBJ2-7
v_call: TRBV5-1
d_call: .
cdr3_aa: CASSLGSGERYEQYF
cdr3_nt: TGCGCCAGCAGCTTGGGATCAGGGGAAAGGTACGAGCAGTACTTC

clone_size: .
j_call: TRBJ1-2
v_call: TRBV24-1
d_call: TRBD1
cdr3_aa: CAIKDREYGYTF
cdr3_nt: TGTGCCATTAAGGACAGGGAATATGGCTACACCTTC

clone_size: .
j_call: TRBJ2-2
v_call: TRBV3-1/TRBV3-2
d_call: .
cdr3_aa: CASSDDRGSNTGELFF
cdr3_nt: TGTGCCAGCAGCGACGACCGGGGATCGAACACCGGGGAGCTGTTTTTT

clone_size: once
j_call: TRBJ2-1
v_call: TRBV24-1
d_call: TRBD2
cdr3_aa: CATSDRSSGIDEQFF
cdr3_nt: TGTGCCACCAGTGATAGGTCTAGCGGGATTGATGAGCAGTTCTTC

clone_size: .
j_call: TRBJ1-1
v_call: TRBV5-4
d_call: TRBD1
cdr3_aa: CASSVGPDRGIEAFF
cdr3_nt: TGTGCCAGCAGCGTAGGACCCGACAGGGGGATTGAAGCTTTCTTT

clone_size: .
j_call: TRBJ1-2
v_call: TRBV29-1
d_call: TRBD1
cdr3_aa: CSVESSGTGGSGYTF
cdr3_nt: TGCAGCGTGGAAAGTTCCGGGACAGGGGGCTCGGGCTACACCTTC

clone_size: .
j_call: TRBJ2-3
v_call: TRBV24-1
d_call: .
cdr3_aa: CATSDHRQTDTQYF
cdr3_nt: TGTGCCACCAGTGACCATAGACAGACAGATACGCAGTATTTT

clone_size: .
j_call: TRBJ2-1
v_call: TRBV5-1
d_call: TRBD1
cdr3_aa: CASSIQGGISYNEQFF
cdr3_nt: TGCGCCAGCAGCATACAGGGGGGTATTTCCTACAATGAGCAGTTCTTC